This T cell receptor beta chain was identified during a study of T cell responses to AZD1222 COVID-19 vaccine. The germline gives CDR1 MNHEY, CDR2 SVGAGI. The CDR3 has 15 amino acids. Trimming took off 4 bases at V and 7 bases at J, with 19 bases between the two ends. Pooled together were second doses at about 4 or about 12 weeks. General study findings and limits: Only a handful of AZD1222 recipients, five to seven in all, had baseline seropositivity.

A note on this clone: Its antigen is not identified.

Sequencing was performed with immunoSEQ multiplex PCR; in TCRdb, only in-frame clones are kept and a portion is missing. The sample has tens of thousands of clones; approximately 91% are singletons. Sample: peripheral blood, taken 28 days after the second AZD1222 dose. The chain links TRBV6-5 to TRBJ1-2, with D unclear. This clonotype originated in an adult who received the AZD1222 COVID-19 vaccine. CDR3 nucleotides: TGTGCCAGCAGTTCTCAGGAAAGCGGGGTCGGTGGCTACACCTTC. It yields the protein CASSSQESGVGGYTF.